These 4 T cell receptor beta chains were sequenced from one sample in a study of beta chain features in type 1 diabetes. Sequenced material consisted of expressed TCRB transcripts (all of the isolated RNA was reverse transcribed). Measured with immunoSEQ multiplex PCR; TCRdb has only the in-frame clones, and not every one. Of 350,000 to 450,000 clones listed, about 16% were seen once; the top ten hold roughly 0.019%. The source material was naive CD4+ T cells from blood. These receptors were obtained from a woman aged 18-29 years in good health.

The gene calls are TRBV29-1 and TRBJ1-1, with D perhaps TRBD1 (5 bases). The CDR3 extends over 13 amino acids. Germline CDR1 and CDR2: SQVTM and ANQGSEA. Trimming shortened V by 7 bases and J by 1 base, and 13 bases separated the two germline ends. The CDR3 sequence: CSALPTGNTEAFF. CDR3 DNA: TGCAGCGCCCTGCCTACAGGGAACACTGAAGCTTTCTTT.

The chain couples TRBV4-3 to TRBJ2-5, with 8 bases matching TRBD2. This CDR3 is built from 17 residues. CDR1 is LGHNA, CDR2 YSLEER, per germline. V lost 0 bases, J lost 2 bases, and 8 bases stayed unmatched. The CDR3 DNA is TGCGCCAGCAGCCAAGATTTAAGGCTAGCGGGTCAAGAGACCCAGTACTTC. It translates to CASSQDLRLAGQETQYF.

This chain links TRBV29-1 with TRBJ1-2; possible D gene TRBD1, 6 bases. Germline values: CDR1 SQVTM, CDR2 ANQGSEA. This CDR3 comprises 13 residues. The V gene lost 6 bases and the J gene lost 10 bases, with 21 bases spanning the gap. CDR3 sequence (DNA): TGCAGCGTCGGGGGGGCAGGGGATGGGGCCTACACCTTC. Translating it yields CSVGGAGDGAYTF.

J is TRBJ2-7 and V is TRBV29-1; D not certain. The V end lost 5 bases, the J end lost 7 bases, and 18 bases lay between the germline ends. Germline V gives CDR1 SQVTM, CDR2 ANQGSEA. The CDR3 totals 13 residues. This CDR3 reads CSVSLEVSREQYF. The CDR3 coding sequence is TGCAGCGTTAGTCTTGAGGTTTCGCGGGAGCAGTACTTC.